This TCR beta chain was observed in a study of blood T cell repertoires in COVID-19. Study as a whole: COVID-19 samples, acute and convalescent, were from the United States, Italy and Spain. T cells, B-cell-depleted T cells, or PBMCs supplied cDNA or gDNA.

In the original analysis: Estimation of nucleated cell counts relied on the amplification of reference gene primers. Profiled with immunoSEQ multiplex PCR; TCRdb holds only in-frame clones, not every one. V, J and clone size were drawn from that table, and D and trimming were deduced from the DNA. The data hold approximately 120,000 clones, with about 77% observed a single time. This clone was recorded once. Sample: peripheral blood. The TCR was taken from a human donor in a cohort sampled during active COVID-19.

CDR3 DNA: TGTGCCAGCAGCCAAGATGTTTTTAGAGAAACCGGGGAGCTGTTTTTT. This encodes CASSQDVFRETGELFF. This rearrangement joins TRBV14 to TRBJ2-2; no clear D gene. The CDR3 consists of 16 residues. CDR1 and CDR2 (germline): SGHDN, FVKESK. Trimming shortened V by 0 bases and J by 5 bases, and 13 bases separated the two germline ends.